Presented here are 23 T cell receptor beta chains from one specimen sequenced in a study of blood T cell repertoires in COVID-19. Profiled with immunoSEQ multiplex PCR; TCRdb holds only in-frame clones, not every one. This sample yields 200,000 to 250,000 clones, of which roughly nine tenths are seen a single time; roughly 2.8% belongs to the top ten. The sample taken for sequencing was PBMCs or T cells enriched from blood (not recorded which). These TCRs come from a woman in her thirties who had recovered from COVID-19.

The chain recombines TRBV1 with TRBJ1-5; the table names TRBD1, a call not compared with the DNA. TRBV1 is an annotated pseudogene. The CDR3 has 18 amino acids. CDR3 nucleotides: TGCACCAGCAGCCAAGTCTGCCTTGACAGGGGGCTAGAACAGCCCCAGCATTTT. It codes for CTSSQVCLDRGLEQPQHF.

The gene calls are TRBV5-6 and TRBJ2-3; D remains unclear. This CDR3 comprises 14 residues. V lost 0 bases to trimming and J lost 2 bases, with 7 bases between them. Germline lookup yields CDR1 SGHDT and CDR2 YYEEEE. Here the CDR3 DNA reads TGTGCCAGCAGCTTGGTACGGTACACAGATACGCAGTATTTT. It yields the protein CASSLVRYTDTQYF.

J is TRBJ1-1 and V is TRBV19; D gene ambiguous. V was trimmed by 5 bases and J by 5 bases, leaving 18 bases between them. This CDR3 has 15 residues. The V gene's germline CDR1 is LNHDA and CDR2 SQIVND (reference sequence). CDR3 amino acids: CASSLDTPAGTEAFF. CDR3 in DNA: TGTGCCAGTAGTCTCGACACGCCCGCCGGAACTGAAGCTTTCTTT.

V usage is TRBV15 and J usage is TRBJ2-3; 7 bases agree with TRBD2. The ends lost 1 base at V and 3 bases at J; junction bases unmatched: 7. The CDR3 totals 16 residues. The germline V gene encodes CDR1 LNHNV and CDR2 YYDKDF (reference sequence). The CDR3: CATSRAQLAVTDTQYF. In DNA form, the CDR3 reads TGTGCCACCAGCAGAGCCCAGCTAGCGGTGACAGATACGCAGTATTTT.

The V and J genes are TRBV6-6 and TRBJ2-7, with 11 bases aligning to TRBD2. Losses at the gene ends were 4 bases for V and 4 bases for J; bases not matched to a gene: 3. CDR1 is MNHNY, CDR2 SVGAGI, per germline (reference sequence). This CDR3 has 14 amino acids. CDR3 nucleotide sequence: TGTGCCAGCAGTTCCAGGACTAGCGGGTACGAGCAGTACTTC. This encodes CASSSRTSGYEQYF.

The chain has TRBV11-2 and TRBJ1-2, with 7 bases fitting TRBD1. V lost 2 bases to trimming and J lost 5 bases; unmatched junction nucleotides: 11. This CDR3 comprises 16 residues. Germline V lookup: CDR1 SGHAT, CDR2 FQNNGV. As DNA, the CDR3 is TGTGCCAGCAGCTTACCTCGGGCCAGGGGGGATTATGGCTACACCTTC. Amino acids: CASSLPRARGDYGYTF.

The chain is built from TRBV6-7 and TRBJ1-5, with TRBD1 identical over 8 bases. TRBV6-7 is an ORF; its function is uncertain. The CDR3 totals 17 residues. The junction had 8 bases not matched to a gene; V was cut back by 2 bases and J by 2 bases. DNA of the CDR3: TGTGCCAGCAGTTACAGGGCAGGGGGCAGGGGCAATCAGCCCCAGCATTTT. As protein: CASSYRAGGRGNQPQHF.

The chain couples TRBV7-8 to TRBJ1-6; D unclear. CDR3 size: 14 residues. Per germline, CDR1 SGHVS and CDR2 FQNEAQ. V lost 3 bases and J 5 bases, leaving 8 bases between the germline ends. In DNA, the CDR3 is TGTGCCAGCAGCTTGGTTGCGGATAATTCACCCCTCCACTTT. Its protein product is CASSLVADNSPLHF.

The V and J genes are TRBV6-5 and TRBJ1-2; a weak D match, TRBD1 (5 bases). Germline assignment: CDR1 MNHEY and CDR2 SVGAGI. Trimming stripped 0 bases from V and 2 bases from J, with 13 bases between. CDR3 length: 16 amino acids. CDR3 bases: TGTGCCAGCAGTTACTCGAAAGGAAGGGGCAACTATGGCTACACCTTC. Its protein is CASSYSKGRGNYGYTF.

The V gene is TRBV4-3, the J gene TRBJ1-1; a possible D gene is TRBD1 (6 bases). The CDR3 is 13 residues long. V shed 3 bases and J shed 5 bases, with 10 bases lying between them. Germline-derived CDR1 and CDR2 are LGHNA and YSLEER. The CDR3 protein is CASSHDQGTEAFF. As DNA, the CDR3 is TGCGCCAGCAGCCACGATCAGGGGACTGAAGCTTTCTTT.

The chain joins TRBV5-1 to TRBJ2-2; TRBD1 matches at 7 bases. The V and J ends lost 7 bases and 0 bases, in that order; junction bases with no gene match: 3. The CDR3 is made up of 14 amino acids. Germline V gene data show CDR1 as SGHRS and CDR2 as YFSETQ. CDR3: CASSGQPNTGELFF. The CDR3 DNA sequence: TGCGCCAGCTCGGGACAGCCGAACACCGGGGAGCTGTTTTTT.

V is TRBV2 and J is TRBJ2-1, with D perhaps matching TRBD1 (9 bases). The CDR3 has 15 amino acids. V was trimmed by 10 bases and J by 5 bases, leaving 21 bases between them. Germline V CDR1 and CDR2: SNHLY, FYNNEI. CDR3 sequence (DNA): TGTGCCACCTCGGGGGGGACAGGGAACCACAATGAGCAGTTCTTC. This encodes CATSGGTGNHNEQFF.

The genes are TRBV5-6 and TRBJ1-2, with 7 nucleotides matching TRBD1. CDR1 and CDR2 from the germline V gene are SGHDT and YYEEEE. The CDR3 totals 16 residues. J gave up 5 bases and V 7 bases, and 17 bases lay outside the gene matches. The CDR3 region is CASASGAGARGYGYTF. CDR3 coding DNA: TGTGCCAGCGCTTCCGGAGCAGGGGCCAGGGGGTATGGCTACACCTTC.

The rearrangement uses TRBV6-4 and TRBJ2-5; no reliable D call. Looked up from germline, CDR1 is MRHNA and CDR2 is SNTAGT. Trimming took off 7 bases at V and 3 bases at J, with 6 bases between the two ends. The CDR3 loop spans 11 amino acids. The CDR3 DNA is TGTGCCAGCAATACTGAAGAGACCCAGTACTTC. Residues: CASNTEETQYF.

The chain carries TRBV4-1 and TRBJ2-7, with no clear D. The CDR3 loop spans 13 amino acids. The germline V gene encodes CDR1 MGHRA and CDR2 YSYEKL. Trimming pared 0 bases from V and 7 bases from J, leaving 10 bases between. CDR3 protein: CASSQEDSQEQYF. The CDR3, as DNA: TGCGCCAGCAGCCAAGAAGACTCCCAGGAGCAGTACTTC.

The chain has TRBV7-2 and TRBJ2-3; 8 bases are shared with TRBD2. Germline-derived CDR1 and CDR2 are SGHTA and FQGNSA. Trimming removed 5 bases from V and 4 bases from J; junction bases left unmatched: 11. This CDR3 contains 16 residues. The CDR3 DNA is TGTGCCAGCAGCCTCCACGGGGGGGCCGGGTCAGATACGCAGTATTTT. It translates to CASSLHGGAGSDTQYF.

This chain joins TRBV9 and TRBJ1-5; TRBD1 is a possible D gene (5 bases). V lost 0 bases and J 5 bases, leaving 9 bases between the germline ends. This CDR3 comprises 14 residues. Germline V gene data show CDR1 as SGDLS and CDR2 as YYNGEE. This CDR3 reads CASSVGRAHQPQHF. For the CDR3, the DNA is TGTGCCAGCAGCGTAGGCAGGGCACATCAGCCCCAGCATTTT.

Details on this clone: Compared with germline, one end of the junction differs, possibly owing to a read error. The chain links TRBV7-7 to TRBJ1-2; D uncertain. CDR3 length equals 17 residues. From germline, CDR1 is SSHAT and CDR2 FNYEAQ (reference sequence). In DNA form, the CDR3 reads TGTGCTAGCAGCTTAGGTCGGGGTCGGGAGGCTGGCTATGGCTACACCTTC. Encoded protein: CASSLGRGREAGYGYTF. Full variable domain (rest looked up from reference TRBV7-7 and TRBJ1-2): GAGVSQSPRYKVTKRGQDVTLRCDPISSHATLYWYQQALGQGPEFLTYFNYEAQPDKSGLPSDRFSAERPEGSISTLTIQRTEQRDSAMYRCASSLGRGREAGYGYTFGSGTRLTVV.

This CDR3 reads CASSFGGELFF. The CDR3 DNA follows: TGTGCCAGCAGCTTCGGTGGGGAGCTGTTTTTT. This rearrangement joins TRBV5-6 to TRBJ2-2; the D is unclear. V gave up 2 bases and J gave up 8 bases, with 4 bases separating them. The length of the CDR3 is 11 residues. Germline V gives CDR1 SGHDT, CDR2 YYEEEE. The full variable domain, with the rest looked up from reference TRBV5-6 and TRBJ2-2, is DAGVTQSPTHLIKTRGQQVTLRCSPKSGHDTVSWYQQALGQGPQFIFQYYEEEERQRGNFPDRFSGHQFPNYSSELNVNALLLGDSALYLCASSFGGELFFGEGSRLTVL.

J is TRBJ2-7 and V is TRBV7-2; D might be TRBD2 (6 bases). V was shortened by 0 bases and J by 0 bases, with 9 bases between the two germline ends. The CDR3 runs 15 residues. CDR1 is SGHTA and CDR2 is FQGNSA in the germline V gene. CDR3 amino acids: CASSLARDGSYEQYF. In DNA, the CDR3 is TGTGCCAGCAGCTTAGCGCGGGACGGCTCCTACGAGCAGTACTTC. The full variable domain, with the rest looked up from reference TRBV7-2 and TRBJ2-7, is GAGVSQSPSNKVTEKGKDVELRCDPISGHTALYWYRQSLGQGLEFLIYFQGNSAPDKSGLPSDRFSAERTGGSVSTLTIQRTQQEDSAVYLCASSLARDGSYEQYFGPGTRLTVT.

The CDR3 is CASRSAGTGERGYGYTF. The CDR3 nucleotides are TGTGCCAGCAGATCAGCCGGGACAGGGGAACGTGGCTATGGCTACACCTTC. The gene calls are TRBV27 and TRBJ1-2, with TRBD1 matching 10 bases. J was trimmed by 4 bases and V by 6 bases; bases with no gene match: 14. The CDR3 is 17 amino acids. CDR1 MNHEY and CDR2 SMNVEV come from the germline V gene (reference sequence).

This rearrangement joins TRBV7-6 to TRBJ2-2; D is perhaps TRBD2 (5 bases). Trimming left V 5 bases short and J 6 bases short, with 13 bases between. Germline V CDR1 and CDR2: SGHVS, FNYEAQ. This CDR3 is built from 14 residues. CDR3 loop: CASSITGSAGELFF. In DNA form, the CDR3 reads TGTGCCAGCAGCATAACTGGGAGCGCCGGGGAGCTGTTTTTT. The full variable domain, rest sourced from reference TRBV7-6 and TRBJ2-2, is GAGVSQSPRYKVTKRGQDVALRCDPISGHVSLYWYRQALGQGPEFLTYFNYEAQQDKSGLPNDRFSAERPEGSISTLTIQRTEQRDSAMYRCASSITGSAGELFFGEGSRLTVL.

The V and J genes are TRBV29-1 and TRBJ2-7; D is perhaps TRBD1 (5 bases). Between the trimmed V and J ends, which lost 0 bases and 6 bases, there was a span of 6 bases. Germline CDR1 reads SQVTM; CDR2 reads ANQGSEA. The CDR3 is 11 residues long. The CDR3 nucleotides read TGCAGCGTTGAAGATGACAGCGAGCAGTACTTC. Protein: CSVEDDSEQYF.